The entry that follows covers one T cell receptor delta chain sequence. Its binding antigen is unknown. The sample holds no much larger clone one base away, and base qualities are not on file. This entry comes from a study of Vδ1+ human thymocytes (dated by TCRdb to between 2018 and 2020). A note on the overall study: The study characterised mRNA-level TRG and TRD CDR3 repertoires of highly purified Vdelta1+ thymocytes from young children as a data resource. Validation of the multiplex-based CDR3 amplicon strategy against 5'RACE-based CDR3 amplicon generation methods had been performed previously.

Looking up the germline V gene yields CDR1 TSWWSYY and CDR2 QGS. Measured from the cysteine to the phenylalanine, the CDR3 is 15 residues long. The sequence is cut down to CDR3 DNA, 45 bases in frame from base 1. V is pruned by 4 bases and J by 4 bases, leaving 8 bases of the junction without a gene match. RNA extraction was performed with the RNeasy mini kit, and reverse transcription was done with Superscript III. CDR3 amplicons were produced by multiplex PCR using pooled V-gene forward primers and a constant-region reverse primer with Illumina adaptor overhangs. After gel purification, the amplicons were indexed with Nextera index primers over eight extra PCR cycles and then purified using AMPure XP beads. Libraries were sequenced on an Illumina MiSeq with paired-end 250 bp reads, dual indexing and around 22% PhiX spike-in. Per the authors' processing: FastQC was used to check read quality, and ea-utils fastq-join was used to merge TRG read pairs. IMGT/HighV-QUEST was used to annotate sequences, retaining only productive sequences with an unambiguous V-gene assignment, and each clonotype was defined by an identical CDR3 sequence. For downstream analysis, VDJtools 1.1.1, tcR 2.2.3, Treemap and vegan Shannon diversity in R 3.4.4 were used. TCRdb processed the public reads again with the CATT caller, after which rows with matching DNA were combined. TCRdb, not the authors, supplied the V and J calls. In this sample the table shows about 75,000 delta-chain clones, around 35% of which occur a single time. The top ten clones comprise roughly 0.25% of the sample.

Thymic samples were depleted of alphabeta T cells, then CD3+ TCRVdelta1+ TCRVdelta2- thymocytes were FACS-sorted. The purity of the sorted Vdelta1+ thymocytes was between roughly 98% and 99.6%. The thymic specimens were obtained from about eight paediatric patients who were undergoing corrective cardiac surgery and ranged in age from 5 days to 15 months. Thymic tissue was dispersed and mononuclear cells isolated on a Histopaque-1077 density gradient. For staining, the antibodies used were anti-TCRVdelta1 clone TS8.2, anti-TCRVdelta2 clone B6, anti-CD3 clone HIT3a and anti-TCRalphabeta clone IP26. Findings and caveats that apply to the study as a whole: The use of highly purified populations and single-cell validation was advised by the authors, since misinterpretation of bulk repertoire data could be caused by unexpected Vdelta2 sequences. Although sort purity was high, around a fifth of thymic TRD sequences were Vdelta2 (with a few Vdelta3), in contrast to the peripheral blood Vdelta1+ controls. Unlike the oligoclonal repertoires in peripheral blood, the thymic TRG and TRD repertoires appeared highly polyclonal, with Gaussian CDR3 length distributions. Many TRG clonotypes were shared between donors (up to roughly 6.9x10^3), whereas TRD repertoires were essentially private (max about 100 shared). Because no clustering by age or sex was observed, donors were not stratified by these variables in the analyses.

The rearrangement joined TRDV1 to TRDJ1, with 8 central nucleotides matching TRDD3. The clonotype originates from a boy under two years old who had congenital heart surgery. The source material was Vdelta1+ gamma-delta thymocytes from the thymus. The meaning of the sample's cell subset or site label: FACS-sorted CD3+ TCRalphabeta- TCRVdelta1+ TCRVdelta2- thymocytes. The DNA is as follows: TGTGCTCTTGGGGCCTACTGGGGGTTGTGCGATAAACTCATCTTT. Translated, this gives CALGAYWGLCDKLIF.